Listed here are 21 T cell receptor beta chains from one sample, sequenced in a study of siplizumab effects on memory and regulatory T cells. Repertoires were generated with immunoSEQ multiplex PCR, while TCRdb's copy carries only in-frame clones and drops some. The profile covers 80,000 to 130,000 clones, with about 91% appearing a single time and around 2.7% taken by the ten largest. Sequencing input: CD4+ T cells sorted from blood. These receptors all stem from a human donor in good health. Some clones in this sample may be carry-over from other donors' samples.

The V and J genes are TRBV7-3 and TRBJ1-4; D call uncertain. V was clipped by 0 bases and J by 0 bases, with 5 bases between them. This CDR3 spans 15 amino acids. Germline values: CDR1 SGHTA, CDR2 FQGTGA. CDR3 region: CASSLTGATNEKLFF. CDR3 nucleotides: TGTGCCAGCAGCTTAACGGGTGCAACTAATGAAAAACTGTTTTTT.

The chain links TRBV29-1 to TRBJ2-7; TRBD1 matches 10 bases. CDR1 is SQVTM and CDR2 is ANQGSEA in the germline V gene. CDR3 length: 15 residues. The J segment lost 6 bases and the V segment lost 1 base, leaving 9 bases of the junction unmatched. CDR3 sequence (DNA): TGCAGCGTTGAAGTTGGTTGGACAGGGGGTGGCGAGCAGTACTTC. Translating it yields CSVEVGWTGGGEQYF.

J is TRBJ1-2 and V is TRBV5-8; 8 nucleotides agree with TRBD1. The CDR3 totals 17 residues. V lost 6 bases and J lost 4; bases outside the gene matches: 17. The germline CDR1 and CDR2 sequences are SGHTS and YDEGEE. DNA of the CDR3: TGTGCCAGCACCAGCTTTTTGTATCCCGGGACAGGCTATGGCTACACCTTC. Translation: CASTSFLYPGTGYGYTF.

J is TRBJ2-2 and V is TRBV10-1, with D tentatively TRBD1 (5 bases). Per germline, CDR1 WNHNN and CDR2 SYGVQD (reference sequence). This CDR3 contains 16 residues. Between the trimmed V and J ends, which lost 5 bases and 2 bases, there was a span of 15 bases. CDR3 protein: CASSLGWGSNTGELFF. CDR3 nucleotide sequence: TGCGCCAGCAGTCTGGGTTGGGGCTCCAACACCGGGGAGCTGTTTTTT.

The table lists this clone with a count of one. V is TRBV14 and J is TRBJ1-4, with 8 nucleotides matching TRBD1. This CDR3 comprises 14 residues. Germline V lookup: CDR1 SGHDN, CDR2 FVKESK. V lost 6 bases, J lost 8 bases, and 8 bases stayed unmatched. CDR3 DNA: TGTGCCAGCAGACGCGCAGGGGGCGGGGAAAAACTGTTTTTT. Translated, it gives CASRRAGGGEKLFF.

The chain uses TRBV6-5 and TRBJ2-7; D is perhaps TRBD2 (5 bases). This CDR3 is 13 amino acids long. The V gene's germline CDR1 is MNHEY and CDR2 SVGAGI. V was clipped by 2 bases and J by 2 bases, with 7 bases between them. The DNA for the CDR3 is TGTGCCAGCAGTTACCGGGGTCCCTACGAGCAGTACTTC. It specifies CASSYRGPYEQYF.

The rearrangement joins TRBV5-8 to TRBJ2-3, with D hard to call. CDR1 and CDR2 from the germline V gene are SGHTS and YDEGEE. The CDR3 covers 14 residues. Trimming stripped 0 bases from V and 4 bases from J, with 9 bases between. The CDR3 sequence: CASSLAGRADTQYF. CDR3 sequence (DNA): TGTGCCAGCAGCTTGGCCGGGCGCGCAGATACGCAGTATTTT.

Only a few counts were recorded for this clone. V usage is TRBV6-1 and J usage is TRBJ1-2; 8 bases agree with TRBD1. There are 14 residues in the CDR3. V gave up 6 bases and J gave up 4 bases; unmatched junction bases: 7. Germline V gene lookup returns CDR1 MNHNS and CDR2 SASEGT. CDR3 amino acids: CASRWTGLGYGYTF. CDR3 DNA: TGTGCCAGCAGATGGACAGGGCTTGGCTATGGCTACACCTTC.

The chain is built from TRBV5-1 and TRBJ2-5; 10 positions match TRBD2. V dropped 4 bases and J dropped 4; count of bases not matched to a gene: 10. The germline gives CDR1 SGHRS, CDR2 YFSETQ. The CDR3 is made up of 16 amino acids. The CDR3 bases are TGCGCCAGCAGCGACCCGGCTAGCGGGAGCCGAGAGACCCAGTACTTC. Residues: CASSDPASGSRETQYF.

This sequence joins TRBV9 and TRBJ2-5; the match to TRBD2 covers 13 bases. The germline V gene has CDR1 SGDLS and CDR2 YYNGEE. The CDR3 sequence is 17 residues long. The V and J ends lost 2 bases and 5 bases, in that order; junction bases with no gene match: 9. CDR3 sequence reads: CASSVTGTSGIGETQYF. The CDR3 DNA reads as TGTGCCAGCAGCGTTACCGGGACTAGCGGGATCGGGGAGACCCAGTACTTC.

The rearrangement joins TRBV5-1 to TRBJ2-3; D might be TRBD2 (5 bases). Trimming took 3 bases from V and 6 from J, leaving 14 bases between them. The CDR3 is made up of 14 amino acids. The germline gives CDR1 SGHRS, CDR2 YFSETQ. The CDR3 spells CASSSGLASDTQYF. The CDR3 DNA sequence: TGCGCCAGCAGCTCTGGACTGGCGAGCGATACGCAGTATTTT.

This chain connects TRBV2 to TRBJ2-1; TRBD1 aligns across 8 bases. Germline loops: CDR1 SNHLY, CDR2 FYNNEI. This CDR3 spans 15 amino acids. V was pared by 6 bases and J by 8 bases, with 12 bases of the junction left unmatched. This CDR3 reads CASSGRQGAHDEQFF. The CDR3 region has the DNA TGTGCCAGCAGCGGGCGGCAGGGGGCGCACGATGAGCAGTTCTTC.

V and J are TRBV4-2 and TRBJ1-4; D call uncertain. CDR3 size: 16 residues. V lost 2 bases to trimming and J lost 0 bases, with 10 bases between them. Germline CDR1 reads LGHNA; CDR2 reads YNFKEQ. CDR3 region: CASSQNSLATNEKLFF. CDR3 sequence (DNA): TGTGCCAGCAGCCAAAATTCTTTGGCAACTAATGAAAAACTGTTTTTT.

This chain uses TRBV28 with TRBJ1-3, with D uncertain. Germline CDR1 reads MDHEN; CDR2 reads SYDVKM. The CDR3 has 13 amino acids. V was cut by 6 bases and J by 2 bases, with 8 bases left in between. Here the CDR3 DNA reads TGTGCCAGCAGCCAATCCCCTGGAAACACCATATATTTT. Its protein is CASSQSPGNTIYF.

The chain has TRBV11-2 and TRBJ1-2; D unclear. The CDR3 spans 15 residues. CDR1 is SGHAT and CDR2 is FQNNGV in the germline V gene. Trimming left V 1 base short and J 7 bases short, with 16 bases between. CDR3 in amino acids: CASSLGGNSFSGYTF. The DNA of the CDR3 is TGTGCCAGCAGCTTAGGAGGGAACTCCTTCTCTGGCTACACCTTC. The full variable domain, its missing parts supplied by reference TRBV11-2 and TRBJ1-2, is EAGVAQSPRYKIIEKRQSVAFWCNPISGHATLYWYQQILGQGPKLLIQFQNNGVVDDSQLPKDRFSAERLKGVDSTLKIQPAKLEDSAVYLCASSLGGNSFSGYTFGSGTRLTVV.

This chain links TRBV10-3 with TRBJ2-3; D not resolved. There are 15 residues in the CDR3. Germline CDR1 is ENHRY and CDR2 is SYGVKD. V lost 2 bases and J lost 6, with 15 bases in between. The CDR3 spells CAISEPGVRVDTQYF. As DNA, the CDR3 is TGTGCCATCAGTGAGCCCGGCGTAAGGGTGGATACGCAGTATTTT.

The rearrangement uses TRBV13 and TRBJ2-5, with D maybe TRBD2 (5 bases). V was clipped by 1 base and J by 5 bases, with 8 bases between them. Per the germline V gene, CDR1 is PRHDT and CDR2 is FYEKMQ (reference sequence). The CDR3 runs to 13 residues. CDR3 region: CASSLASRETQYF. CDR3 nucleotide sequence: TGTGCCAGCAGCTTAGCTAGCAGGGAGACCCAGTACTTC.

The rearrangement uses TRBV10-2 and TRBJ2-3, with D hard to call. Germline V CDR1 and CDR2: WSHSY, SAAADI. Trimming took off 2 bases at V and 0 bases at J, with 6 bases between the two ends. The CDR3 consists of 14 residues. The CDR3 DNA reads TGCGCCAGCAGTGAGGAGACTAGCACAGATACGCAGTATTTT. Translating it yields CASSEETSTDTQYF.

As DNA, the CDR3 is TGTGCCAGCAGCCAAGAGGGAGGGATAGAGACCCAGTACTTC. This encodes CASSQEGGIETQYF. This sequence joins TRBV4-2 and TRBJ2-5, with TRBD2 matching over 7 bases. After removal of 0 bases from V and 4 bases from J, the junction contained 2 bases not matched to a gene. The length of the CDR3 is 14 residues. Germline lookup yields CDR1 LGHNA and CDR2 YNFKEQ.

The CDR3 sequence: CASSFAGSGSQPQHF. Written as DNA, the CDR3 is TGTGCCAGCAGCTTTGCCGGGTCGGGTAGTCAGCCCCAGCATTTT. The V gene is TRBV7-2, the J gene TRBJ1-5; D unresolved. The CDR3 loop spans 15 amino acids. V lost 3 bases and J 6 bases, leaving 15 bases between the germline ends. Germline V gives CDR1 SGHTA, CDR2 FQGNSA.

The gene calls are TRBV2 and TRBJ2-1; maybe TRBD2 (5 bases). CDR3 length: 14 amino acids. CDR1 SNHLY and CDR2 FYNNEI come from the germline V gene. V was pared by 0 bases and J by 10 bases, with 13 bases between. CDR3 residues: CASSEASGQREQFF. CDR3 DNA sequence: TGTGCCAGCAGTGAAGCGAGTGGTCAGCGGGAGCAGTTCTTC. The full variable domain, completed using reference TRBV2 and TRBJ2-1, is EPEVTQTPSHQVTQMGQEVILRCVPISNHLYFYWYRQILGQKVEFLVSFYNNEISEKSEIFDDQFSVERPDGSNFTLKIRSTKLEDSAMYFCASSEASGQREQFFGPGTRLTVL.